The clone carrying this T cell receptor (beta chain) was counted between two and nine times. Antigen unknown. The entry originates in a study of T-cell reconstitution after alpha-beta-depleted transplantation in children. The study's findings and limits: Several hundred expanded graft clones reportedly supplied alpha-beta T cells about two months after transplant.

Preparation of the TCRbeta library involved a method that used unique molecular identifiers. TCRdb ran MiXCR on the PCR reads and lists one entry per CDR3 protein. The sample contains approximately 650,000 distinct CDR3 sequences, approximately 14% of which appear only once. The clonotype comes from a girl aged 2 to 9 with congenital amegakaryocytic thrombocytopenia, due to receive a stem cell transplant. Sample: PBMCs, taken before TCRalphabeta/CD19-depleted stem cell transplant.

The DNA of the CDR3 is TGCAGTGCTACCATGCGATTCGTGAGCCCCTACGAGCAGTACTTC. Translated, it gives CSATMRFVSPYEQYF. The rearrangement joins TRBV20-1 to TRBJ2-7, with no clear D. V was clipped by 4 bases and J by 2 bases, with 18 bases between them. This CDR3 spans 15 amino acids. Germline CDR1 reads DFQATT; CDR2 reads SNEGSKA (reference sequence).